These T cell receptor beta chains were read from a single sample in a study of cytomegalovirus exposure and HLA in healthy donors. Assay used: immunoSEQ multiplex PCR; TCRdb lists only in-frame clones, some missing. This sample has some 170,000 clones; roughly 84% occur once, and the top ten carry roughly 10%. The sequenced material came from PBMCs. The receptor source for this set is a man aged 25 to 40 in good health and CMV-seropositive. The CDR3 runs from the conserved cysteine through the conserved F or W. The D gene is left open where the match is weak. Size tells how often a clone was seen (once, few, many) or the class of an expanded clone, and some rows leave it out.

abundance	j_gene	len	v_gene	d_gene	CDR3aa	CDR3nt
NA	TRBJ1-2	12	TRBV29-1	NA	CSVGAPGYGYTF	TGCAGCGTCGGCGCCCCAGGGTATGGCTACACCTTC
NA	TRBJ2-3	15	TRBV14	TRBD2	CASSPFSGRADTQYF	TGTGCCAGCAGCCCTTTCAGCGGGAGGGCGGATACGCAGTATTTT
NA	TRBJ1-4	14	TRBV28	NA	CASSLSGEGEKLFF	TGTGCCAGCAGTTTATCAGGGGAAGGTGAAAAACTGTTTTTT
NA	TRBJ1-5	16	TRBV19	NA	CASSPRQDLGNQPQHF	TGTGCCAGTAGTCCGCGACAGGACCTGGGCAATCAGCCCCAGCATTTT
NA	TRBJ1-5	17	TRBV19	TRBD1	CASSNGTGTLGNQPQHF	TGTGCCAGTAGTAATGGGACAGGTACCCTCGGCAATCAGCCCCAGCATTTT
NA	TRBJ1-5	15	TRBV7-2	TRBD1	CASSPGQGISQPQHF	TGTGCCAGCAGCCCGGGACAGGGGATCAGTCAGCCCCAGCATTTT
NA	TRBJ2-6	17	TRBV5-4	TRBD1	CASSPPPTGAGANVLTF	TGTGCCAGCAGTCCTCCGCCAACAGGGGCAGGGGCCAACGTCCTGACTTTC
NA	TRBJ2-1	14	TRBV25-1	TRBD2	CASRLAGEVFEQFF	TGTGCCAGCAGGTTAGCGGGAGAGGTATTTGAGCAGTTCTTC
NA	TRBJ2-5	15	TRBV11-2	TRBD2	CASSLGVLAGETQYF	TGTGCCAGCAGCTTAGGCGTTCTAGCGGGAGAGACCCAGTACTTC
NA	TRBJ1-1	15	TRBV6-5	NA	CASSYSIQVNTEAFF	TGTGCCAGCAGTTACTCGATCCAGGTTAACACTGAAGCTTTCTTT
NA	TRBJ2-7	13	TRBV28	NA	CASIRSGPYEQYF	TGTGCCAGCATCCGCAGCGGCCCCTACGAGCAGTACTTC
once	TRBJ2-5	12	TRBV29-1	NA	CSVRSSVETQYF	TGCAGCGTTCGCTCTAGCGTAGAGACCCAGTACTTC
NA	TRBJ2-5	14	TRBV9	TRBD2	CASSVVAGEETQYF	TGTGCCAGCAGCGTAGTAGCGGGAGAAGAGACCCAGTACTTC
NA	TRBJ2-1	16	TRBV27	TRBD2	CASSPHTSGSSNEQFF	TGTGCCAGCAGTCCTCACACTAGCGGGAGTAGCAATGAGCAGTTCTTC
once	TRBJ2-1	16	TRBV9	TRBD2	CASSASQRGAYNEQFF	TGTGCCAGCAGCGCCTCTCAGCGGGGGGCTTACAATGAGCAGTTCTTC
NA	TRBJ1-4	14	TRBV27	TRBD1	CASSLLDREQKLFF	TGTGCCAGCAGTTTACTCGACAGGGAGCAAAAACTGTTTTTT
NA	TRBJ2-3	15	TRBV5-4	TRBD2	CASSLGSGNTDTQYF	TGTGCCAGCAGCTTGGGGAGCGGGAACACAGATACGCAGTATTTT
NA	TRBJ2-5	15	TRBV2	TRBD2	CASSEQAGGQETQYF	TGTGCCAGCAGTGAACAAGCGGGGGGCCAAGAGACCCAGTACTTC
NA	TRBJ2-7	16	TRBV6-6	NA	CASSYSATGRNYEQYF	TGTGCCAGCAGTTACTCTGCGACAGGGAGGAACTACGAGCAGTACTTC
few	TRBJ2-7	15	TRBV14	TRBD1	CASSRTTGITYEQYF	TGTGCCAGCAGCCGGACGACAGGGATTACCTACGAGCAGTACTTC
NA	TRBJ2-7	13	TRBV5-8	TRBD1	CASSRTGAYEQYF	TGTGCCAGCAGCAGGACAGGGGCCTACGAGCAGTACTTC
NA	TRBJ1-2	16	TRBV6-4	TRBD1	CASSDSGTDGNYGYTF	TGTGCCAGCAGTGACTCGGGGACAGACGGGAACTATGGCTACACCTTC
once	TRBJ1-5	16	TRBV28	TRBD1	CASSRQGPYSNQPQHF	TGTGCCAGCAGTCGACAGGGCCCCTATAGCAATCAGCCCCAGCATTTT
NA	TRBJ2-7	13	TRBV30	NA	CAWSLGGTYEQYF	TGTGCCTGGAGTTTAGGGGGAACCTACGAGCAGTACTTC
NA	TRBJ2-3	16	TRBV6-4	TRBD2	CASSDSAGGPLDTQYF	TGTGCCAGCAGTGACTCGGCGGGAGGGCCGCTAGATACGCAGTATTTT
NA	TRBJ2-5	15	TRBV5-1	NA	CASSHTSGDEETQYF	TGCGCCAGCAGCCATACCTCAGGGGATGAAGAGACCCAGTACTTC
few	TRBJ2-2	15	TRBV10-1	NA	CASSGGGTNTGELFF	TGCGCCAGCAGTGGTGGCGGAACGAACACCGGGGAGCTGTTTTTT
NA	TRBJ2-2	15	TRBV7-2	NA	CASSQGGASGGELFF	TGTGCCAGCAGCCAAGGGGGGGCCTCCGGCGGGGAGCTGTTTTTT
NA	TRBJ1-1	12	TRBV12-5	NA	CASGRGNTEAFF	TGTGCTAGTGGTCGGGGGAACACTGAAGCTTTCTTT
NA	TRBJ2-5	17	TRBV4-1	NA	CASSQRGGSGYQETQYF	TGCGCCAGCAGCCAAAGGGGGGGTAGCGGGTACCAAGAGACCCAGTACTTC
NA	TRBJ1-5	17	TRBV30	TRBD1	CAWSTGTGIRGNQPQHF	TGTGCCTGGAGTACCGGGACAGGGATACGGGGCAATCAGCCCCAGCATTTT
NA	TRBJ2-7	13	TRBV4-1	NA	CASSQFPSEEQYF	TGCGCCAGCAGCCAATTTCCGAGCGAGGAGCAGTACTTC
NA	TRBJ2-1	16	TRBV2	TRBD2	CASSSSSGGFYNEQFF	TGTGCCAGCAGTTCCTCTAGCGGGGGATTCTACAATGAGCAGTTCTTC
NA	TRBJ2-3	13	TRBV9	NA	CASSAKGGDTQYF	TGTGCCAGCAGCGCCAAAGGAGGAGACACGCAGTATTTT
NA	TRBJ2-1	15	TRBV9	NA	CASSVGSHTGSEQFF	TGTGCCAGCAGCGTAGGCAGCCATACGGGTAGTGAGCAGTTCTTC
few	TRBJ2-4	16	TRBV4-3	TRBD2	CASSRGLAGGRNIQYF	TGCGCCAGCAGCCGAGGACTAGCGGGGGGGCGGAACATTCAGTACTTC
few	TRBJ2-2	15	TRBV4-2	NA	CASSHLETSAGELFF	TGTGCCAGCAGCCACTTAGAAACCTCGGCCGGGGAGCTGTTTTTT
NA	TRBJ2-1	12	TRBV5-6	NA	CASSPGDSEQFF	TGTGCCAGCAGCCCGGGGGACAGCGAGCAGTTCTTC
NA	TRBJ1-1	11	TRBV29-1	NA	CSVAIMTEAFF	TGCAGCGTCGCTATTATGACTGAAGCTTTCTTT
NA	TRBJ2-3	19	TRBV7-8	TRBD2	CASSPLNQWTSGNTDTQYF	TGTGCCAGCAGCCCGCTGAATCAGTGGACTAGCGGAAACACAGATACGCAGTATTTT
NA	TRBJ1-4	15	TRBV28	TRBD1	CASSPSTGEVGKLFF	TGTGCCAGCAGTCCTTCAACAGGGGAGGTCGGAAAACTGTTTTTT